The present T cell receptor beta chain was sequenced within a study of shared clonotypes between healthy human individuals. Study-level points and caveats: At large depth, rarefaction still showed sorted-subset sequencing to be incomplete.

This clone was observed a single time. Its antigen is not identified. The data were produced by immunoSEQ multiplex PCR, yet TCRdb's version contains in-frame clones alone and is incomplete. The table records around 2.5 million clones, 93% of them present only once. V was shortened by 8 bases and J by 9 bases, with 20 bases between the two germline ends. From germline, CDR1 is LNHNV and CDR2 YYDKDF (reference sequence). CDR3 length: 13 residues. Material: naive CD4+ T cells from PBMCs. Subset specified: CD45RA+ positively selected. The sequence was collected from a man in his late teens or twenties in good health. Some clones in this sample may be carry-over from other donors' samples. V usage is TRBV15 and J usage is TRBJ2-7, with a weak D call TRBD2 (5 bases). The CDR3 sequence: CATSERTFYRQYF. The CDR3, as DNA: TGTGCCACCTCAGAGCGGACTTTTTACCGGCAGTACTTC. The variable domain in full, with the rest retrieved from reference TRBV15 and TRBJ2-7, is DAMVIQNPRYQVTQFGKPVTLSCSQTLNHNVMYWYQQKSSQAPKLLFHYYDKDFNNEADTPDNFQSRRPNTSFCFLDIRSPGLGDTAMYLCATSERTFYRQYFGPGTRLTVT.